This paragraph covers one T cell receptor (beta chain) sequence. Its matching antigen is unknown. Germline V gene data show CDR1 as SGHVS and CDR2 as FQNEAQ. This CDR3 region has 13 residues. Trimming took 8 bases from V and 7 from J, leaving 14 bases between them. This specimen comes from a study of T cells in Graves' hyperthyroidism and ophthalmopathy. Study-level findings and limits: Progression to ophthalmopathy was predicted a median of 6.5 months early. Blood shared most expanded thyroid clonotypes above 0.001. Separation of ophthalmopathy from stable hyperthyroidism was achieved by a 13 V-J model.

The source material, RNA transcripts, was used to amplify TCR beta CDR3 regions. The HTBI primer set served for first-round RT-PCR of the TCR CDR3. TCRdb reprocessed the multiplex PCR reads with MiXCR, giving one entry per CDR3 protein. The top ten hold about 40% of the sample, which has roughly 500,000 distinct CDR3 sequences, 40% to 50% seen once. Patients were excluded because of uncontrolled infection, other autoimmune disease, pregnancy or lactation. The origin of this receptor is an adult woman with Graves' disease, either hyperthyroidism or ophthalmopathy (not recorded which). The rearrangement uses TRBV7-8 and TRBJ2-2; the D gene is possibly TRBD2 (5 bases). Sequencing was performed on peripheral blood or thyroid tissue (not recorded which). This CDR3 is CASPPWSGGELFF. Here the CDR3 DNA reads TGTGCCAGCCCCCCCTGGAGCGGCGGGGAGCTGTTTTTT.